The clone carrying this TCR beta chain was detected only a few times. The antigen is unknown. One end of the junction is discordant with germline, which a read error may explain. Germline CDR1 is SSHAT and CDR2 is FNYEAQ (reference sequence). The CDR3 is made up of 14 amino acids. The sample is drawn from a study of beta chain features in type 1 diabetes. Background on the study: There were 107,917,701 sorted cells examined across all samples.

Sequenced material consisted of expressed TCRB transcripts (all of the isolated RNA was reverse transcribed). The repertoire was sequenced with immunoSEQ multiplex PCR; TCRdb's copy has only in-frame clones and lacks some. This table holds hundreds of thousands of clones, roughly an eighth found once. Whole-study results and caveats: Among all four CD4+ subsets, Type 1 diabetes patients had TCRB CDR3s that were moderately but significantly shorter.

The sequence derives from a man aged 18 to 29 with type 1 diabetes. The sample taken for sequencing was naive CD4+ T cells from blood. The gene calls are TRBV7-7 and TRBJ2-3; unclear D gene. For the CDR3, the DNA is TGTGCTAGCAGCTTTCCCCTGGGGATAGATACGCAGTATTTT. Translated: CASSFPLGIDTQYF.